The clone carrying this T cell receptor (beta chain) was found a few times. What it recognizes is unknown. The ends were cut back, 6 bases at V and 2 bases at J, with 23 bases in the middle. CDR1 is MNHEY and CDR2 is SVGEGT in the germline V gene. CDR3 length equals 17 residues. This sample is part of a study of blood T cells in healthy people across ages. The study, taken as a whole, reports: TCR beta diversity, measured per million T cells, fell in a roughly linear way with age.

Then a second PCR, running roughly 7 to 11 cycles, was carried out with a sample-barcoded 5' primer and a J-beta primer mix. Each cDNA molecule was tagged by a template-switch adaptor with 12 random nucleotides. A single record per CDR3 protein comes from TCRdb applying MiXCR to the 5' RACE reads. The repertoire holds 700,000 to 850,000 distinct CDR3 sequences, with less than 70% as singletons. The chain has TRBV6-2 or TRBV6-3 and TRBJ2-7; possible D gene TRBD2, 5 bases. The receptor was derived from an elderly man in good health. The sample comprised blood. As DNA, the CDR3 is TGTGCCAGCAGCCCCATCCGACAAGACCCGGGAACCTACGAGCAGTACTTC. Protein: CASSPIRQDPGTYEQYF.